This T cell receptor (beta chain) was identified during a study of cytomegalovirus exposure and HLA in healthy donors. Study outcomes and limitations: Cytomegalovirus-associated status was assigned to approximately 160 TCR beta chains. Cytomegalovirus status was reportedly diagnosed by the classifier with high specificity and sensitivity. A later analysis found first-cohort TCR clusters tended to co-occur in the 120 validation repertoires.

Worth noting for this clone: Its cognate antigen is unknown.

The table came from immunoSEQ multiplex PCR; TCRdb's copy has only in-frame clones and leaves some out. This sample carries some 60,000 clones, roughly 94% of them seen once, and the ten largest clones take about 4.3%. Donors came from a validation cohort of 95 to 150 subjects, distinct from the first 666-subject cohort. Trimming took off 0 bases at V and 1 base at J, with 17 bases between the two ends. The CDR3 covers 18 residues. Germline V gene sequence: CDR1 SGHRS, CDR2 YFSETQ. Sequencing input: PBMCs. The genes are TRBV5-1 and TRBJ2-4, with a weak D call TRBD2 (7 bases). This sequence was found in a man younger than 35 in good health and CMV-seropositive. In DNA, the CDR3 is TGCGCCAGCAGCTTGGCCGGTGAGGCGGGGGCCGCCAAAAACATTCAGTACTTC. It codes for CASSLAGEAGAAKNIQYF.